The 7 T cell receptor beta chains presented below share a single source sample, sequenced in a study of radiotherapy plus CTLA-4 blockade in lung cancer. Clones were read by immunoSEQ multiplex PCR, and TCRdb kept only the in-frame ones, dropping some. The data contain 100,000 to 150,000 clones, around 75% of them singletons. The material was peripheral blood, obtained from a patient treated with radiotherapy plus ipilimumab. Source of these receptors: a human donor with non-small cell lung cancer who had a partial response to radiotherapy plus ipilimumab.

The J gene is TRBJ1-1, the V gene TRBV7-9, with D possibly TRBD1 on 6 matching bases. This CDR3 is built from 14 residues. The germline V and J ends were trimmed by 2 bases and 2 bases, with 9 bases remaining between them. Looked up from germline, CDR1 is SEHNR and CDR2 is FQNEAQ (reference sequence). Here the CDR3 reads CASSLQGINTEAFF. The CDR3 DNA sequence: TGTGCCAGCAGCTTACAGGGGATTAACACTGAAGCTTTCTTT.

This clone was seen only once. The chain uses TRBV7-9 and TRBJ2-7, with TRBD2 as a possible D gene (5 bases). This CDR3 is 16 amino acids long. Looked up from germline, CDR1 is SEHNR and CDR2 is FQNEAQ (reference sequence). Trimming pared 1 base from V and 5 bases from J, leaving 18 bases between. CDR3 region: CASSLGLVFGVDEQYF. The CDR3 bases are TGTGCCAGCAGCTTAGGCTTAGTCTTCGGGGTTGACGAGCAGTACTTC.

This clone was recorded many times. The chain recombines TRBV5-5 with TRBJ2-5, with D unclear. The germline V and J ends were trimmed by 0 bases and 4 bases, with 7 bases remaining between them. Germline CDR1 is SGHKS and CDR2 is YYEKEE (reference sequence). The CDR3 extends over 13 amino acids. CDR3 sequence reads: CASSLVQVETQYF. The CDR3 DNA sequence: TGTGCCAGCAGCTTGGTGCAGGTAGAGACCCAGTACTTC.

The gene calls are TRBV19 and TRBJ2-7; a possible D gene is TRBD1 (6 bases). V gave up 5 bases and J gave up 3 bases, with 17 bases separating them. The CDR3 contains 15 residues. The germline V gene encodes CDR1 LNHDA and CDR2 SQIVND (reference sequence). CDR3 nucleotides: TGTGCCAGTAGTCCGACACGCGGACAGCTCTACGAGCAGTACTTC. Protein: CASSPTRGQLYEQYF.

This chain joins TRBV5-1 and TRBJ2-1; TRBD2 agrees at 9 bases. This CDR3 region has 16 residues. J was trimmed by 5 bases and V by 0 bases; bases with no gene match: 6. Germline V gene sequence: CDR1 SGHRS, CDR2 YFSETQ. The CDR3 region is CASSLAGAGGNNEQFF. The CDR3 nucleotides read TGCGCCAGCAGCTTGGCCGGGGCGGGAGGGAACAATGAGCAGTTCTTC.

This CDR3 is CASSLAPSQPQHF. The CDR3 nucleotides are TGTGCCAGCAGCTTGGCGCCTAGTCAGCCCCAGCATTTT. This chain uses TRBV5-6 with TRBJ1-5; the D is unclear. The CDR3 runs 13 residues. The germline V and J ends were trimmed by 0 bases and 6 bases, with 7 bases remaining between them. Germline V gene data show CDR1 as SGHDT and CDR2 as YYEEEE.

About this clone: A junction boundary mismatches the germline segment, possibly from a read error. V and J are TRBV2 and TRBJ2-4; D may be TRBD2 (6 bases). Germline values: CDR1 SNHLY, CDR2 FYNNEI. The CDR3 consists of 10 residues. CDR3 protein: CASRRDWAHF. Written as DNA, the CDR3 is TGTGCCAGCAGGAGGGACTGGGCACACTTC.